This T cell receptor beta chain was captured by sequencing in a study of OX40 agonist ivuxolimab in advanced cancers. Study-level background: Patients were about 83% male with ages roughly 20 to 90, mean approximately 58. The study's findings and limits: Expanded clones were, on average, more numerous in CD8+ T cells than in CD4+.

Method: immunoSEQ multiplex PCR; TCRdb's copy keeps in-frame clones and lacks some. Among 30,000 to 40,000 clones listed, under 90% were seen once. V lost 0 bases to trimming and J lost 5 bases, with 2 bases between them. Germline values: CDR1 SEHNR, CDR2 FQNEAQ (reference sequence). The CDR3 loop spans 12 amino acids. Note on this clone: Antigen specificity is unknown.

The chain carries TRBV7-9 and TRBJ2-1; D remains ambiguous. The sample consisted of CD4+ or CD8+ T cells sorted from blood, taken in a trial of the OX40 agonist ivuxolimab. This clonotype was sampled from an adult with an advanced solid tumor such as melanoma, head and neck, liver or kidney cancer. The chain's CDR3 is CASSLADNEQFF. The CDR3 DNA sequence: TGTGCCAGCAGCTTAGCAGACAATGAGCAGTTCTTC.